The 4 T cell receptor beta chains below were found in one sample sequenced in a study of T cell responses to AZD1222 COVID-19 vaccine. Only in-frame clones appear in the TCRdb table, and some are missing; sequencing was by immunoSEQ multiplex PCR. The table shows some 90,000 clones, with approximately 86% occurring only once. The material sequenced was peripheral blood, taken on day 0 of AZD1222 vaccination. These receptors all come from an adult in good health.

This CDR3 reads CASSLEGALRGYTF. The CDR3 nucleotides read TGTGCCAGCAGCTTAGAAGGGGCGCTCCGAGGCTACACCTTC. V usage is TRBV7-2 and J usage is TRBJ1-2; a possible D gene is TRBD1 (5 bases). CDR3 length: 14 amino acids. V shed 1 base and J shed 8 bases, with 14 bases lying between them. The germline gives CDR1 SGHTA, CDR2 FQGNSA. Filled out from reference TRBV7-2 and TRBJ1-2, the complete variable domain reads GAGVSQSPSNKVTEKGKDVELRCDPISGHTALYWYRQSLGQGLEFLIYFQGNSAPDKSGLPSDRFSAERTGGSVSTLTIQRTQQEDSAVYLCASSLEGALRGYTFGSGTRLTVV.

V and J are TRBV4-2 and TRBJ2-7, with a possible D match to TRBD2 (6 bases). This CDR3 spans 15 amino acids. Germline V gives CDR1 LGHNA, CDR2 YNFKEQ. V dropped 1 base and J dropped 0 bases, with 10 bases sitting between them. In nucleotides, the CDR3 is TGTGCCAGCAGCCAAGGGCTAGCGAGCTCCTACGAGCAGTACTTC. Residues: CASSQGLASSYEQYF.

This chain uses TRBV10-3 with TRBJ1-2, with 10 bases lining up with TRBD1. Per the germline V gene, CDR1 is ENHRY and CDR2 is SYGVKD. The V and J ends lost 3 bases and 4 bases, in that order; junction bases with no gene match: 5. The CDR3 length is 15 residues. The chain's CDR3 is CAISDTGTGVYGYTF. CDR3 DNA: TGTGCCATCAGTGATACCGGGACAGGGGTCTATGGCTACACCTTC.

The CDR3 bases are TGCAGCGTCCGGGGACTGTCCGAGGCCTCCTACGAGCAGTACTTC. Translating it yields CSVRGLSEASYEQYF. The chain combines TRBV29-1 with TRBJ2-7; D perhaps matches TRBD2 (6 bases). This CDR3 spans 15 amino acids. V lost 6 bases and J 0 bases, leaving 18 bases between the germline ends. The germline gives CDR1 SQVTM, CDR2 ANQGSEA.